This T cell receptor (beta chain) stems from a study of regulatory T cells in long-lasting Graves disease. Building the TCR beta libraries relied on iRepertoire HTBI primers, and CDR3 regions underwent Arm-PCR. TCRdb re-derived calls from the multiplex PCR reads in MiXCR, one entry per CDR3 protein. The sample holds around 250,000 distinct CDR3 sequences, 20% to 25% seen once. Germline V gene lookup returns CDR1 SGHTA and CDR2 FQGNSA. V gave up 5 bases and J gave up 14 bases; unmatched junction bases: 9. The CDR3 sequence is 14 residues long. Findings of the study overall: Favored usage of TRBV28, TRBJ1-2 and TRBJ2-5 was recorded in persistent disease. Examination was confined to peripheral blood, excluding thyroid tissue.

Documented time point: newly diagnosed GD, antithyroid drugs for less than 3 months. Following extraction of RNA from PBMCs, that RNA was used to make the TCR library. EDTA tubes held 8 to 10 milliliters of peripheral blood from each patient. This clonotype was found many times. What it recognizes is unknown. The sequence came from a female donor with Graves disease. This sample comprised peripheral blood mononuclear cells (PBMCs), obtained at new diagnosis, from a patient treated with antithyroid drugs. V usage is TRBV7-2 and J usage is TRBJ2-3, with TRBD2 matching over 14 bases. This CDR3 is CASSPTGLAGAGYF. The CDR3 nucleotides read TGTGCCAGCAGCCCGACGGGACTAGCGGGGGCGGGGTATTTT.